This T cell receptor beta chain was identified during a study of beta chain features in type 1 diabetes. Expressed TCRB transcripts were sequenced because the entire RNA isolate underwent reverse transcription. Clones were read by immunoSEQ multiplex PCR, and TCRdb kept only the in-frame ones, dropping some. The table lists around 250,000 clones, over 12% of them singletons. Notes on the study in general: The naive, central memory and Treg TCRB repertoires of patients appeared to be more similar to one another than those of healthy donors.

This CDR3 is 12 amino acids long. Germline CDR1 reads MNHEY; CDR2 reads SMNVEV (reference sequence). Between the trimmed V and J ends, which lost 6 bases and 4 bases, there was a span of 6 bases. To note about this clone: Its antigen is unidentified. Different DNA sequences within this sample yield the same CDR3.

The source of this sequence is a woman in her forties in good health. This chain links TRBV27 with TRBJ2-2; D call uncertain. Sequenced: naive CD4+ T cells from blood. The CDR3 loop reads CASSLITGELFF. CDR3 sequence (DNA): TGTGCCAGCAGCCTAATCACCGGGGAGCTGTTTTTT.